The 28 T cell receptor beta chains below come from one sample, sequenced in a study of PD-L1 blockade in urothelial cancer. Produced via immunoSEQ multiplex PCR; TCRdb's table is partial and in-frame only. The data show tens of thousands of clones, roughly 87% seen once. Material: PBMCs, obtained around atezolizumab (anti-PD-L1) treatment. These receptors were obtained from a woman aged 65 to 85 with urothelial cancer.

The chain employs TRBV6-5 and TRBJ1-4; TRBD1 aligns across 8 bases. J was trimmed by 4 bases and V by 6 bases; bases with no gene match: 4. Per the germline V gene, CDR1 is MNHEY and CDR2 is SVGAGI. The CDR3 contains 14 residues. The CDR3 DNA follows: TGTGCCAGCAGGGGGGGACAGGATAATGAAAAACTGTTTTTT. It translates to CASRGGQDNEKLFF.

The chain is built from TRBV6-1 and TRBJ1-2; D is undetermined. V was clipped by 1 base and J by 0 bases, with 6 bases between them. This CDR3 is 14 amino acids long. Germline CDR1 reads MNHNS; CDR2 reads SASEGT. CDR3 bases: TGTGCCAGCAGTGAAGGAGGCTCTAACTATGGCTACACCTTC. Its protein is CASSEGGSNYGYTF.

The chain has TRBV6-5 and TRBJ2-7, with D possibly TRBD1 on 5 matching bases. Germline V lookup: CDR1 MNHEY, CDR2 SVGAGI. This CDR3 comprises 16 residues. Trimming shortened V by 0 bases and J by 2 bases, and 14 bases separated the two germline ends. This chain's CDR3 is CASSYSLPDSPYEQYF. CDR3 DNA sequence: TGTGCCAGCAGTTACTCCCTGCCCGACAGCCCCTACGAGCAGTACTTC.

This chain joins TRBV6-5 and TRBJ2-1; maybe TRBD1 (5 bases). Germline V gene lookup returns CDR1 MNHEY and CDR2 SVGAGI. Trimming removed 6 bases from V and 3 bases from J, with 9 bases in between. This CDR3 has 13 amino acids. The CDR3 region is CASSQGLYNEQFF. The CDR3 DNA sequence: TGTGCCAGCAGCCAGGGCCTCTACAATGAGCAGTTCTTC.

This clone was seen only a few times. J is TRBJ2-7 and V is TRBV5-1; weak D call: TRBD1 (6 bases). CDR3 length: 13 residues. V was clipped by 5 bases and J by 1 base, with 10 bases between them. Germline lookup yields CDR1 SGHRS and CDR2 YFSETQ. The CDR3: CASSLGQSYEQYF. The CDR3 nucleotides are TGCGCCAGCAGTTTAGGACAGTCCTACGAGCAGTACTTC.

This rearrangement joins TRBV27 to TRBJ2-7; TRBD2 matches at 9 bases. This CDR3 has 15 amino acids. Per the germline V gene, CDR1 is MNHEY and CDR2 is SMNVEV (reference sequence). V trimming: 3 bases; J trimming: 4 bases; junction bases outside the gene matches: 7. CDR3 protein: CASSFGGGAGYEQYF. The CDR3 nucleotides are TGTGCCAGCAGTTTTGGCGGGGGGGCGGGTTACGAGCAGTACTTC.

The CDR3, as DNA: TGTGCCAGCAGCAAAGGTGGCTTTCCGGGACTAGCGGGACACTCCTACAATGAGCAGTTCTTC. It encodes CASSKGGFPGLAGHSYNEQFF. The rearrangement uses TRBV21-1 and TRBJ2-1; whether TRBD2, the table's D call, matches the DNA was not checked. TRBV21-1 is described as a pseudogene. The CDR3 has 21 amino acids.

This chain uses TRBV4-1 with TRBJ2-7; 7 bases match TRBD2. CDR3 size: 17 residues. Trimming at V came to 4 bases and at J to 0 bases, leaving 12 bases not matched to a gene. The germline V gene encodes CDR1 MGHRA and CDR2 YSYEKL. This CDR3 reads CASSPPMRAGLSYEQYF. CDR3 nucleotides: TGCGCCAGCAGCCCCCCGATGAGAGCGGGGCTCTCCTACGAGCAGTACTTC.

This sequence joins TRBV19 and TRBJ2-6, with 7 bases aligning to TRBD2. The germline V gene encodes CDR1 LNHDA and CDR2 SQIVND (reference sequence). J lost 0 bases, V lost 7 bases, and 6 bases had no gene match. CDR3 size: 16 residues. CDR3 region: CASKGLVLSGANVLTF. The CDR3 bases are TGTGCCAGTAAAGGACTAGTGCTCTCTGGGGCCAACGTCCTGACTTTC.

The CDR3 DNA reads as TGTGCCAGCCGCCTGGGGAGGGTACGAACTGAAGCTTTCTTT. Its protein is CASRLGRVRTEAFF. The V call is TRBV2, the J call TRBJ1-1; D is uncertain. Per germline, CDR1 SNHLY and CDR2 FYNNEI. The V gene lost 8 bases and the J gene lost 5 bases, with 18 bases spanning the gap. The CDR3 covers 14 residues.

The rearrangement links TRBV14 to TRBJ2-1, with TRBD2 matching over 11 bases. J was trimmed by 8 bases and V by 0 bases; bases with no gene match: 3. The length of the CDR3 is 15 residues. The germline V gene has CDR1 SGHDN and CDR2 FVKESK. The CDR3 DNA follows: TGTGCCAGCAGCCAAGAACTAGCGGGGGTCCATGAGCAGTTCTTC. It translates to CASSQELAGVHEQFF.

DNA of the CDR3: TGTGCCAGCAGCTCACAGGGTCGTGGGTACTTC. Its translation: CASSSQGRGYF. This chain joins TRBV7-9 and TRBJ2-7; D may be TRBD1 (6 bases). The CDR3 is made up of 11 amino acids. V was clipped by 4 bases and J by 12 bases, with 13 bases between them. Per the germline V gene, CDR1 is SEHNR and CDR2 is FQNEAQ (reference sequence).

This clone has a single count. Other DNA sequences in this specimen translate into the identical CDR3. This rearrangement joins TRBV20-1 to TRBJ2-7, with 7 bases aligning to TRBD1. Per germline, CDR1 DFQATT and CDR2 SNEGSKA (reference sequence). J gave up 4 bases and V 6 bases, and 3 bases lay outside the gene matches. The CDR3 is 11 residues long. The CDR3 loop is CSARDSYEQYF. The CDR3, as DNA: TGCAGTGCCCGGGACAGTTACGAGCAGTACTTC.

The V and J genes are TRBV6-5 and TRBJ2-1; D is perhaps TRBD1 (6 bases). V was cut by 8 bases and J by 0 bases, with 11 bases left in between. Germline V lookup: CDR1 MNHEY, CDR2 SVGAGI. The CDR3 spans 14 residues. The CDR3 nucleotides read TGTGCCAGCTATACAGGGAGCTCCTACAATGAGCAGTTCTTC. It yields the protein CASYTGSSYNEQFF.

The chain uses TRBV9 and TRBJ1-2, with no clear D. Germline loops: CDR1 SGDLS, CDR2 YYNGEE. V was cut by 6 bases and J by 1 base, with 7 bases left in between. The CDR3 has 12 amino acids. The CDR3 DNA follows: TGTGCCAGCAAACGACTTAACTATGGCTACACCTTC. Amino acids: CASKRLNYGYTF.

A word on this clone: The same CDR3 also results from other DNA sequences found in this sample. V is TRBV9 and J is TRBJ2-3; unclear D gene. Deletions cut 4 bases from V and 0 bases from J, with 3 bases between. CDR1 is SGDLS and CDR2 is YYNGEE in the germline V gene. This CDR3 has 12 residues. CDR3 region: CASSLSTDTQYF. The CDR3 DNA reads as TGTGCCAGCAGCTTAAGCACAGATACGCAGTATTTT.

This clone showed up just once. This chain links TRBV4-2 with TRBJ1-1; D is uncertain. Trimming stripped 2 bases from V and 3 bases from J, with 13 bases between. The CDR3 contains 15 residues. The germline CDR1 and CDR2 sequences are LGHNA and YNFKEQ. This CDR3 reads CASSQPGTGDTEAFF. DNA for the CDR3: TGTGCCAGCAGCCAACCGGGAACCGGGGACACTGAAGCTTTCTTT.

This clone was seen only a few times. The V gene is TRBV5-1, the J gene TRBJ1-1, with a possible D match to TRBD1 (6 bases). This CDR3 is 14 amino acids long. Germline CDR1 is SGHRS and CDR2 is YFSETQ. Trimming took off 0 bases at V and 1 base at J, with 7 bases between the two ends. This CDR3 is CASSLEQGNTEAFF. Written as DNA, the CDR3 is TGCGCCAGCAGCTTGGAACAGGGGAACACTGAAGCTTTCTTT.

This clone was found once. The chain uses TRBV30 and TRBJ2-1; no clear D gene. V shed 0 bases and J shed 0 bases, with 6 bases lying between them. Germline V gene sequence: CDR1 GTSNPN, CDR2 SVGIG (reference sequence). CDR3 length equals 14 residues. CDR3: CAWSVATSYNEQFF. CDR3 in DNA: TGTGCCTGGAGTGTGGCAACCTCCTACAATGAGCAGTTCTTC. The full variable domain, with the rest looked up from reference TRBV30 and TRBJ2-1, is SQTIHQWPATLVQPVGSPLSLECTVEGTSNPNLYWYRQAAGRGLQLLFYSVGIGQISSEVPQNLSASRPQDRQFILSSKKLLLSDSGFYLCAWSVATSYNEQFFGPGTRLTVL.

This clone was detected once. The sample has other DNA sequences that encode this CDR3 too. The chain uses TRBV30 and TRBJ2-7; D gene ambiguous. CDR1 is GTSNPN, CDR2 SVGIG, per germline (reference sequence). Trimming stripped 3 bases from V and 1 base from J, with 7 bases between. This CDR3 is 12 amino acids long. CDR3 region: CAWSVSSYEQYF. The CDR3 DNA sequence: TGTGCCTGGAGCGTCAGTTCCTACGAGCAGTACTTC.

This chain connects TRBV18 to TRBJ2-7; perhaps TRBD1 as D (6 bases). Germline CDR1 reads KGHSH; CDR2 reads LQKENI. Trimming took 3 bases from V and 3 from J, leaving 9 bases between them. This CDR3 contains 13 residues. This chain's CDR3 is CASSPGHDYEQYF. CDR3 DNA: TGTGCCAGCTCACCGGGACATGACTACGAGCAGTACTTC. Full variable domain (missing parts from reference TRBV18 and TRBJ2-7): NAGVMQNPRHLVRRRGQEARLRCSPMKGHSHVYWYRQLPEEGLKFMVYLQKENIIDESGMPKERFSAEFPKEGPSILRIQQVVRGDSAAYFCASSPGHDYEQYFGPGTRLTVT.

The V and J genes are TRBV19 and TRBJ2-7, with D tentatively TRBD1 (5 bases). The germline V gene encodes CDR1 LNHDA and CDR2 SQIVND (reference sequence). The V end was cut by 4 bases, the J end by 2 bases, with 18 bases between. This CDR3 is 16 amino acids long. Here the CDR3 reads CASSRGVPVSAYEQYF. The CDR3 nucleotides read TGTGCCAGTAGTAGGGGCGTTCCGGTCTCTGCCTACGAGCAGTACTTC.

This clone was picked up one time. This chain uses TRBV18 with TRBJ2-3; 9 nucleotides line up with TRBD2. Germline loops: CDR1 KGHSH, CDR2 LQKENI. The V segment lost 6 bases and the J segment 0 bases; nucleotides outside the gene matches: 4. This CDR3 is built from 15 residues. In DNA, the CDR3 is TGTGCCAGCTCCCCTAGCGGGACTAGCACAGATACGCAGTATTTT. Protein sequence: CASSPSGTSTDTQYF.

The sample holds one count of this clone. V usage is TRBV5-5 and J usage is TRBJ2-6; 8 positions agree with TRBD2. The V gene's germline CDR1 is SGHKS and CDR2 YYEKEE (reference sequence). V was clipped by 7 bases and J by 8 bases; unmatched bases: 11. CDR3 length equals 15 residues. This CDR3 is CASLGSGVVSNVLTF. The CDR3 DNA reads TGTGCCAGCCTCGGTAGCGGGGTGGTGTCCAACGTCCTGACTTTC.

This clone turned up a few times. The rearrangement links TRBV7-9 to TRBJ1-2; D gene ambiguous. CDR1 is SEHNR and CDR2 is FQNEAQ in the germline V gene (reference sequence). The CDR3 contains 13 residues. Trimming shortened V by 1 base and J by 7 bases, and 10 bases separated the two germline ends. CDR3 sequence (DNA): TGTGCCAGCAGCTTAGTGGAGAGGAGTGGCTACACCTTC. It codes for CASSLVERSGYTF.

The chain joins TRBV28 to TRBJ1-5; TRBD1 might be the D (5 bases). This CDR3 has 13 residues. The germline V gene encodes CDR1 MDHEN and CDR2 SYDVKM. With 6 bases removed from V and 5 bases from J, the gap between germline ends came to 11 bases. The CDR3 reads CASSRRAYQPQHF. The DNA for the CDR3 is TGTGCCAGCAGCCGCAGGGCGTATCAGCCCCAGCATTTT.

V is TRBV29-1 and J is TRBJ2-1; TRBD2 agrees at 10 bases. The V gene's germline CDR1 is SQVTM and CDR2 ANQGSEA. V gave up 3 bases and J gave up 13 bases; unmatched junction bases: 6. The CDR3 extends over 12 amino acids. Written as DNA, the CDR3 is TGCAGCGTTGAGCCCGGACTAGCGGCACAGTTCTTC. Amino acids: CSVEPGLAAQFF.

J is TRBJ1-4 and V is TRBV4-1; D gene ambiguous. Trimming took off 0 bases at V and 8 bases at J, with 13 bases between the two ends. CDR1 is MGHRA, CDR2 YSYEKL, per germline. CDR3 length: 15 residues. The CDR3 loop reads CASSQDGGVGEKLFF. CDR3 nucleotide sequence: TGCGCCAGCAGCCAAGATGGCGGAGTCGGGGAAAAACTGTTTTTT.